This TCR beta chain was obtained from a study of OX40 agonist ivuxolimab in advanced cancers. Overall study: Aged roughly 23 to 90 with a mean of roughly 65 years, they were around 79% male. Enrollees could have had prior anti-PD-1, anti-PD-L1 or anti-CTLA-4 therapy, which about 40% had received.

Worth noting for this clone: As yet, its antigen is unknown.

The method was immunoSEQ multiplex PCR; TCRdb's version includes in-frame clones alone and lacks a portion of them. The sample comprises 63,000 or so clones, about 90% of which are singletons, and under 2.5% rests with the top ten. Germline V gene sequence: CDR1 LNHNV, CDR2 YYDKDF (reference sequence). The CDR3 consists of 14 residues. V was cut by 1 base and J by 7 bases, with 11 bases left in between. Study-wide results and caveats: With doses of 0.1 to 3.0 mg/kg, CD4+ and CD8+ blood T cells had undergone clonal expansion by week 6. Low normalized T-cell clonal expansion was also seen in some nonresponders.

Sequencing used CD4+ or CD8+ T cells sorted from blood, obtained in a trial of the OX40 agonist ivuxolimab. This receptor was obtained from an adult with an advanced solid tumor such as melanoma, head and neck, liver or kidney cancer. The gene calls are TRBV15 and TRBJ2-1; D is possibly TRBD1 (5 bases). CDR3 protein: CATSRGGGLNEQFF. As DNA, the CDR3 is TGTGCCACCAGCAGAGGGGGCGGCCTTAATGAGCAGTTCTTC.